This entry concerns a single T cell receptor beta chain. Its target is unknown. This sample is drawn from a study of molecular identifiers for immune sequencing clone quantification. Study background: Replicate RNA came from about 20,000 or 100,000 naive CD8 cells and was split five ways, and four parts were sequenced. Study-level points and caveats: Spiked TCR RNA from one Jurkat cell reportedly showed up when mixed among around 1 million naive cells.

Using its own MiXCR run on the PCR reads, TCRdb lists one record per CDR3 protein. The sample has some 40,000 distinct CDR3 sequences, less than 20% seen once. Sorting selected naive CD8 T cells with a CD8+CD4-CCR7+CD45RA+ phenotype. The CDR3 length is 18 residues. The V and J ends lost 3 bases and 1 base, in that order; junction bases with no gene match: 9. The chain combines TRBV12-3 or TRBV12-4 with TRBJ2-3, with 11 bases fitting TRBD2. The sequenced sample was naive CD8+ T cells from blood, with Jurkat cell RNA spiked in. Subset in this sample: FACS-sorted CD8+CD4-CCR7+CD45RA+ naive T cells. The TCR was taken from a human donor in good health. Some libraries in this study had Jurkat cell RNA spiked in. In nucleotides, the CDR3 is TGTGCCAGCAGTTTGGTAGCGGGAGGGCCTTCTCGCACAGATACGCAGTATTTT. This translates into CASSLVAGGPSRTDTQYF.